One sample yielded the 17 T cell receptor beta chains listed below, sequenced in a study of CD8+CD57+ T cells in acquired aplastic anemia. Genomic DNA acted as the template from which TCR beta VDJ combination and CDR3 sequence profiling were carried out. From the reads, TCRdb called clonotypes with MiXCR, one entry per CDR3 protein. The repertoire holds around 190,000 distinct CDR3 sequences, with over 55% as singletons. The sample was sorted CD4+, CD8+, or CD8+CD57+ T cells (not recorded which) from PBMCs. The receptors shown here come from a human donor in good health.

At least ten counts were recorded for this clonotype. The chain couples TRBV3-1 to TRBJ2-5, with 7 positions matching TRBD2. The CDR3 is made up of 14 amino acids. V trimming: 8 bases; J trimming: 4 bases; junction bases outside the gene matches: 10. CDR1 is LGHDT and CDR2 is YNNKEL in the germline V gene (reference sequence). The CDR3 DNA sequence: TGTGCCAGCCTCGAGCGGGGCGCGCGAGAGACCCAGTACTTC. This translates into CASLERGARETQYF.

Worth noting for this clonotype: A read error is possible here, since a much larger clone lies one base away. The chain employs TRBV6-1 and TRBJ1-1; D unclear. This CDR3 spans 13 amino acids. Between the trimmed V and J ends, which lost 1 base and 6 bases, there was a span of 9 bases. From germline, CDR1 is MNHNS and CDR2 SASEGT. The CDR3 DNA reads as TGTGCCAGCAGTGAAGGAGTGGGAGCTGAAGCTTTCTTT. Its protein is CASSEGVGAEAFF.

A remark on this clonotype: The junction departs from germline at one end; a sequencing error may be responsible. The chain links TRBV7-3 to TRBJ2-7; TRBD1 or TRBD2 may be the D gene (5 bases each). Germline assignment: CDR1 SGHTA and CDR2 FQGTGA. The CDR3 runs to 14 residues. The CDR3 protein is CARSQVPGPNEQYF. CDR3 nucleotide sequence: TGTGCCCGCAGCCAAGTGCCGGGACCCAACGAGCAGTACTTC.

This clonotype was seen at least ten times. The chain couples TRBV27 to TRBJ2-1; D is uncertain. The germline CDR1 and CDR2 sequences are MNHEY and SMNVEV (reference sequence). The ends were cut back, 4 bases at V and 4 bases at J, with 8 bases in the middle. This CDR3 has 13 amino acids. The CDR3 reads CASSYTSYNEQFF. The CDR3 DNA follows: TGTGCCAGCAGTTACACAAGTTACAATGAGCAGTTCTTC.

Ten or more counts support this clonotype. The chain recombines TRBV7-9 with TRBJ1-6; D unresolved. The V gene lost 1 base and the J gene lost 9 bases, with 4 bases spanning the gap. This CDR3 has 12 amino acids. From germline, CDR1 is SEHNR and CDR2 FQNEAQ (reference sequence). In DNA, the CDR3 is TGTGCCAGCAGCTTAGGGCGTTCACCCCTCCACTTT. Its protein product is CASSLGRSPLHF.

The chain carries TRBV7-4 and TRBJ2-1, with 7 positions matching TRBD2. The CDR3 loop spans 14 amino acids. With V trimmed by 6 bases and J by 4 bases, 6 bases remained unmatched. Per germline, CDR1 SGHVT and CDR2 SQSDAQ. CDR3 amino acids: CASSKRGRYNEQFF. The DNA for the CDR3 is TGTGCCAGCAGTAAGCGGGGCAGGTACAATGAGCAGTTCTTC. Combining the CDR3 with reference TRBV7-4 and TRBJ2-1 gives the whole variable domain GAGVSQSPRYKVAKRGRDVALRCDSISGHVTLYWYRQTLGQGSEVLTYSQSDAQRDKSGRPSGRFSAERPERSVSTLKIQRTEQGDSAVYLCASSKRGRYNEQFFGPGTRLTVL.

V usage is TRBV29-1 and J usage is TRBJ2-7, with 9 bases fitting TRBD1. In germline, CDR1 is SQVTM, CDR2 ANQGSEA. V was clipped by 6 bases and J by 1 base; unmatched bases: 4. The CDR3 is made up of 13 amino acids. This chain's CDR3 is CSVGTGSSYEQYF. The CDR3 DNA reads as TGCAGCGTAGGGACAGGGAGTTCCTACGAGCAGTACTTC.

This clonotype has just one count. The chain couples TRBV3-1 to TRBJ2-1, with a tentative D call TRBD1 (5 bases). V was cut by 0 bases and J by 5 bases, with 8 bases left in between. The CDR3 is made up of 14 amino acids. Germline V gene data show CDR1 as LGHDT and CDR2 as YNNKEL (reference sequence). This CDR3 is CASSQDLGDNEQFF. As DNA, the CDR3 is TGTGCCAGCAGCCAAGATTTAGGGGACAATGAGCAGTTCTTC.

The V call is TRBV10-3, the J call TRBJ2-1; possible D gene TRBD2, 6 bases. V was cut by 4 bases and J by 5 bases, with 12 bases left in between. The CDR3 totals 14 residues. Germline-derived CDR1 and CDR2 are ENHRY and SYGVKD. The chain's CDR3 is CAISVSGLNNEQFF. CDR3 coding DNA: TGTGCCATCAGTGTGTCTGGACTAAACAATGAGCAGTTCTTC.

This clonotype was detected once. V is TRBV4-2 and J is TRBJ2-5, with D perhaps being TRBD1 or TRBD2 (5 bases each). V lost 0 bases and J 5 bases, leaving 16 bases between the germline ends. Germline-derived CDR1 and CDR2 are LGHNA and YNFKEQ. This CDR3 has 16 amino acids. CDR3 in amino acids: CASSQEWGAGGETQYF. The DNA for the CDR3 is TGTGCCAGCAGCCAAGAATGGGGCGCGGGTGGTGAGACCCAGTACTTC.

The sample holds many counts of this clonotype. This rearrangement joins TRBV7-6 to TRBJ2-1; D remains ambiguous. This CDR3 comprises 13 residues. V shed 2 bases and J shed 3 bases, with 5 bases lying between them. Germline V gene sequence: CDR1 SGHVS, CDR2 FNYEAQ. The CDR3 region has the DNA TGTGCCAGCAGCTTAAGTAGCTACAATGAGCAGTTCTTC. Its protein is CASSLSSYNEQFF.

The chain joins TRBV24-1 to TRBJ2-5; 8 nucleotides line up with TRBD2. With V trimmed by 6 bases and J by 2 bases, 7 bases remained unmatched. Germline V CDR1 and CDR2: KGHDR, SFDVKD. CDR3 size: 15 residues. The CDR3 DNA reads TGTGCCACCAGTTTTCTACTAGCGGATCAAGAGACCCAGTACTTC. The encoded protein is CATSFLLADQETQYF.

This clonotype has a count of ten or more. The CDR3 DNA reads as TGTGCCAGCAGTCAGGGGCTTTACTACGAGCAGTACTTC. Its protein product is CASSQGLYYEQYF. The rearrangement links TRBV7-9 to TRBJ2-7; tentative D call: TRBD1 (6 bases). Germline-derived CDR1 and CDR2 are SEHNR and FQNEAQ (reference sequence). V was clipped by 6 bases and J by 3 bases, with 12 bases between them. CDR3 size: 13 residues.

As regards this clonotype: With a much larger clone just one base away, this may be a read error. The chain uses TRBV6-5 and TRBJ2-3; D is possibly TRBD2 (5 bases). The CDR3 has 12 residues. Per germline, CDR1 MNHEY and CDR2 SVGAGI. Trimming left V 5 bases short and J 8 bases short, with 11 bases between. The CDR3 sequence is CASSPDYSTQYF. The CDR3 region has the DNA TGTGCCAGCAGTCCTGACTACAGTACGCAGTATTTT.

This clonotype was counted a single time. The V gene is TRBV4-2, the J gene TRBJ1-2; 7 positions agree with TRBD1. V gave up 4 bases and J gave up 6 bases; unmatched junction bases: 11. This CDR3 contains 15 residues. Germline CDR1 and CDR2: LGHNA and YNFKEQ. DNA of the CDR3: TGTGCCAGCAGCCCCTCCGACAGGGCCATAAATGGCTACACCTTC. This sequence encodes CASSPSDRAINGYTF.

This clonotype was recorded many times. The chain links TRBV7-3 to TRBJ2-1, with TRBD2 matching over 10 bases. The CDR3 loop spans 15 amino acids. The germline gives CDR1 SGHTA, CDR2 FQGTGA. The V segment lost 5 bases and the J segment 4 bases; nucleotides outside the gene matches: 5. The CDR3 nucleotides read TGTGCCAGCAGCCTCAGCGGGGGGGATTACAATGAGCAGTTCTTC. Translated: CASSLSGGDYNEQFF.

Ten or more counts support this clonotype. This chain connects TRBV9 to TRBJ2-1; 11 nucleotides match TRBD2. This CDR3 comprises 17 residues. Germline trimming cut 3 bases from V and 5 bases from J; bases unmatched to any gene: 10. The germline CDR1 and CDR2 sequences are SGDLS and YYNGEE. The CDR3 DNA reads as TGTGCCAGCAGCGGGGCTAGCGGGGGGACTGGAGACAATGAGCAGTTCTTC. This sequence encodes CASSGASGGTGDNEQFF.